This T cell receptor beta chain derives from a study of OX40 agonist ivuxolimab in advanced cancers. Looking at the study overall: Patients took ivuxolimab, an agonistic anti-OX40 (CD134) antibody. Earlier anti-PD-1, anti-PD-L1 or anti-CTLA-4 therapy was permitted; roughly 40% had received some. Study results and limitations: Expanded clones tended on average to be more numerous among CD8+ T cells than CD4+.

Assay used: immunoSEQ multiplex PCR; TCRdb lists only in-frame clones, some missing. The sample includes about 82,000 clones, 70% to 90% of them seen just once. The sampling schedule covered blood at baseline, cycle 4 day 1, and cycle 7 day 1. Deletions cut 3 bases from V and 0 bases from J, with 6 bases between. CDR1 is SGHNT, CDR2 YENEEA, per germline. The CDR3 runs to 14 residues. Details on this clone: Antigen specificity is unknown.

The source is an adult with an advanced solid tumor such as melanoma, head and neck, liver or kidney cancer. The chain links TRBV11-3 to TRBJ2-1; D uncertain. The sequences come from CD4+ or CD8+ T cells sorted from blood, collected in a trial of the OX40 agonist ivuxolimab. CDR3 DNA: TGTGCCAGCAGCTTCGGGTACTCCTACAATGAGCAGTTCTTC. Amino acid sequence: CASSFGYSYNEQFF.